The present T cell receptor beta chain was sequenced within a study of T-cell memory formation after mild COVID-19. The study, taken as a whole, reports: Shrinking CD4+ clones were chiefly CM and EM; CD8+ ones were chiefly EMRA.

TCRdb ran MiXCR on the 5' RACE reads and lists one entry per CDR3 protein. This table holds 250,000 to 350,000 distinct CDR3 sequences, about 15% found once. V was cut by 3 bases and J by 0 bases, with 21 bases left in between. CDR3 length: 19 residues. CDR1 is SSHAT, CDR2 FNYEAQ, per germline (reference sequence). Concerning this clonotype itself: What it binds is not known.

This receptor was identified in a man younger than 30 who had mild COVID-19 (a few samples of this study predate the infection). Cell type and time point are not known. This rearrangement joins TRBV7-7 to TRBJ1-5; D gene uncertain. The specimen sequenced was PBMCs or a T cell subset sorted from them (not recorded which). The CDR3 loop is CASSFGCSLLSYSNQPQHF. The CDR3, as DNA: TGTGCCAGCAGCTTTGGCTGCTCCCTACTCTCTTATAGCAATCAGCCCCAGCATTTT.